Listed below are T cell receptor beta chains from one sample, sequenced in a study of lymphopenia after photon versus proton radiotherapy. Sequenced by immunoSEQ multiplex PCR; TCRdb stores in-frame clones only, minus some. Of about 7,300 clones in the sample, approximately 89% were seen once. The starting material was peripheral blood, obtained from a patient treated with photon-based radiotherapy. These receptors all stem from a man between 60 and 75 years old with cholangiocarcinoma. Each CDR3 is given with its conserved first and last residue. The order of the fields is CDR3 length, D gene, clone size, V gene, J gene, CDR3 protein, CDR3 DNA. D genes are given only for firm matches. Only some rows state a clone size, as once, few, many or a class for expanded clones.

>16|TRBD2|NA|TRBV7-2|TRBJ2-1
CASSLKTSGTYNEQFF
TGTGCCAGCAGCCTAAAGACTAGCGGAACCTACAATGAGCAGTTCTTC
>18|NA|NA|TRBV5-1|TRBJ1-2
CASRSLQHPREGNYGYTF
TGCGCCAGCCGCAGCCTCCAGCACCCGCGGGAGGGAAACTATGGCTACACCTTC
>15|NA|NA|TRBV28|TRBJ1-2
CASSTSGGANYGYTF
TGTGCCAGCAGTACCTCCGGGGGGGCTAACTATGGCTACACCTTC
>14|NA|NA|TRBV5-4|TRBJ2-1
CASSLRGGHNEQFF
TGTGCCAGCAGCTTGAGGGGGGGGCACAATGAGCAGTTCTTC
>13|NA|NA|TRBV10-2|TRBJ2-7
CASSDGAGDEQYF
TGCGCCAGCAGTGACGGGGCAGGGGACGAGCAGTACTTC
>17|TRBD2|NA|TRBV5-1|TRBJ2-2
CASSLVGTRRDTGELFF
TGCGCCAGCAGCTTGGTAGGGACTAGAAGGGACACCGGGGAGCTGTTTTTT
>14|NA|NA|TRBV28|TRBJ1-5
CASTLTLTGEPQHF
TGTGCCAGCACCCTGACCCTTACTGGTGAGCCCCAGCATTTT
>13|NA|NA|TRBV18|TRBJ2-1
CASSPTVGNEQFF
TGTGCCAGCTCACCGACCGTCGGGAATGAGCAGTTCTTC
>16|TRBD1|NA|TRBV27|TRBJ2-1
CASTTAGTGAFNEQFF
TGTGCCAGCACCACCGCCGGGACAGGGGCTTTCAATGAGCAGTTCTTC
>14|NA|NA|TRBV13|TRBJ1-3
CASSIQTTGNTIYF
TGTGCCAGCAGCATTCAGACTACTGGAAACACCATATATTTT
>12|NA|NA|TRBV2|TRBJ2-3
CASRGGGHTQYF
TGTGCCAGCAGGGGGGGAGGACATACGCAGTATTTT
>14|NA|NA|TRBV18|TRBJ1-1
CASSRTFESSEAFF
TGTGCCAGCTCACGGACGTTTGAATCATCTGAAGCTTTCTTT
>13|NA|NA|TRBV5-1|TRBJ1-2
CASSPSGELGYTF
TGCGCCAGCAGCCCCTCAGGGGAGTTAGGCTACACCTTC
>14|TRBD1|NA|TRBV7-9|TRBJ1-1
CASSRQGSNTEAFF
TGTGCCAGCAGCCGACAGGGATCGAACACTGAAGCTTTCTTT
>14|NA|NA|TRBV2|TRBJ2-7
CASSGTTTPNEQYF
TGTGCCAGCAGTGGGACAACCACCCCTAACGAGCAGTACTTC
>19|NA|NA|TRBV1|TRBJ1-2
CTSSQVVGWGTGGAYGYTF
NA
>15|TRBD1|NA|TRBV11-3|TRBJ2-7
CASSDPRDRSYEQYF
TGTGCCAGCAGCGATCCCCGGGACAGATCCTACGAGCAGTACTTC
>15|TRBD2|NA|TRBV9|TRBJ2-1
CASSGWTSGSVEQFF
TGTGCCAGCAGCGGCTGGACTAGCGGGAGCGTTGAGCAGTTCTTC
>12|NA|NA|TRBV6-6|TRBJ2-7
CATMGELREQYF
TGTGCCACCATGGGAGAACTGCGCGAGCAGTACTTC
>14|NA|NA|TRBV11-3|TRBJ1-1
CASSFVFGNTEAFF
TGTGCCAGCAGTTTTGTATTCGGGAACACTGAAGCTTTCTTT
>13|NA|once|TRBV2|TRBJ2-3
CASRAHGTDTQYF
TGTGCCAGCAGAGCGCATGGCACAGATACGCAGTATTTT
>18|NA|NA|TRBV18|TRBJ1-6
CASSSARRGSSYNSPLHF
TGTGCCAGCTCATCAGCCCGACGGGGAAGCTCCTATAATTCACCCCTCCACTTT
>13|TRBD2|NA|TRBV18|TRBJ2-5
CASSPGEGETQYF
TGTGCCAGCTCACCAGGGGAGGGCGAGACCCAGTACTTC
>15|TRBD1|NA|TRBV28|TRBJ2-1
CASITRDRGYNEQFF
TGTGCCAGCATTACCCGGGACAGGGGGTATAATGAGCAGTTCTTC
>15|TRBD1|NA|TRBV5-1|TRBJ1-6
CASSLSQGAGSPLHF
TGCGCCAGCAGCTTATCGCAGGGGGCAGGTTCACCCCTCCACTTT
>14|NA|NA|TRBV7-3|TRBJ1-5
CASSPTGPGQPQHF
TGTGCCAGCAGCCCGACCGGTCCCGGCCAGCCCCAGCATTTT
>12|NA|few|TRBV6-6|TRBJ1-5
CASSHRGKLQHF
TGTGCCAGCAGCCACCGGGGCAAGCTCCAGCATTTT
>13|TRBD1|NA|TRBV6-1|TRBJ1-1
CASSGGRGLPAFF
TGTGCCAGCAGTGGAGGCAGGGGGCTACCGGCTTTCTTT
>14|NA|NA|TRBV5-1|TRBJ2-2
CATAGTVNTGELFF
TGCGCCACCGCGGGGACAGTGAACACCGGGGAGCTGTTTTTT
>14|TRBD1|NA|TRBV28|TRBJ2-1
CASSSGTDRNEQFF
TGTGCCAGCAGTTCAGGGACAGACAGAAATGAGCAGTTCTTC
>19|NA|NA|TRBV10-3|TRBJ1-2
CAISESGFGDLKTHYGYTF
TGTGCCATCAGTGAGTCGGGTTTTGGGGACCTAAAGACCCACTATGGCTACACCTTC
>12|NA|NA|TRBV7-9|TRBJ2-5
CASSLDSETQYF
TGTGCCAGCAGCTTAGATTCAGAGACCCAGTACTTC